This entry is about one T cell receptor (beta chain). At least ten counts were recorded for this clonotype. Its antigen remains unidentified. No base quality information exists; no much larger clone differs at one position. The data were obtained in a study of read filtering for tumor transcriptome and immune sequencing (dated by TCRdb to between 2020 and 2021). About the investigation overall: The cohort was composed of 17 to 20 male and roughly 13 female patients, with a mean age of approximately 66 years and an age range of about 47 to 80. As a main aim, a read-filtering strategy for immune repertoire data was addressed, with the specific question being whether clonotypes supported by a single read should be removed. TCR-region mapped reads per sample ranged from about 4.05 to 11 million with IR-seq versus only about 80 to 1,300 with RNA-seq. Under revised international staging, about 8 patients fell into R-ISS I, 15 or so into R-ISS II and roughly 7 into R-ISS III. Whole-transcriptome libraries were prepared with the TruSeq RNA Access Library Prep Kit after DNase treatment. TCR repertoires obtained by targeted immune repertoire sequencing and by bulk whole-transcriptome sequencing performed on the same bone marrow samples were compared.

Each patient had bone marrow sampled at the time of active disease. Isolation of bone marrow mononuclear cells was performed by Ficoll-Hypaque density gradient centrifugation. Myeloma plasma cells were removed and CD138-negative cells were collected by negative selection after labeling with CD138 magnetic microbeads on a MACS separator. Flow cytometry with CD138 antibodies on an Attune NxT was used to check how pure the isolated cells were. TRIzol reagent was used to extract total RNA, which was then quantified with a NanoDrop spectrophotometer. For each patient, paired RNA-seq and IR-seq were run on the CD138-negative bone marrow sample from that patient. Starting from 350 to 500 ng RNA, TCR libraries were constructed with the Immunoverse kit using molecular barcoded adaptors that cover the alpha/delta and beta/gamma chains. TCR library preparation used the same RNA that was used for transcriptome sequencing. TCR libraries were sequenced on an Illumina HiSeq 4000 with 2 x 150 cycles. Concerning the study's data processing: Using MiXCR, which included quality filtering and error correction, TCR reads were aligned to human V, D, J and C references and then assembled into CDR3 clonotypes. The tcR package in R was used for analysis of clonotype counts and gene usage diversity. For inspection of raw mapping reads, RNA-seq reads were mapped by STAR aligner version 2.5.3a onto GRCh37 of the human genome. To test how sequencing depth affected the clonotypes detected, IR-seq fastq files were randomly downsampled with Seqtk 1.3. Starting from the raw public reads, TCRdb applied fastp trimming at Q25, assembled clones with MiXCR and retained in-frame beta chains. Each entry is one CDR3 protein sequence, shown with its most common DNA and genes. The authors' filters were not applied to this entry. The sample table holds roughly 130,000 distinct CDR3 sequences, of which about an eighth were seen once. Around 10% of the sample goes to the ten largest clones.

The study at large found these results: The sorted CD138-negative fraction was composed of a mixed bone marrow immune population rather than of purified T cells. Compared with RNA-seq, IR-seq captured clonotypes at much greater depth and more reliably, and a smaller IR-seq throughput was enough to identify most of the shared clonotypes. The correlation between IR-seq and RNA-seq shared clonotype proportions rose when single-read clonotypes were removed. In IR-seq, approximately 82% of clonotypes but approximately 3.8% of total reads were represented by single-read clonotypes, whereas in RNA-seq, 74.6% of clonotypes and approximately 44% of reads were represented by single-read clonotypes.

Specimen: a population of CD138-negative cells sorted from bone marrow. The cell subset or site tag for this specimen amounts to: bone marrow mononuclear cells depleted of CD138+ plasma/myeloma cells by negative magnetic selection. The receptor was isolated from a donor older than 35 with multiple myeloma.

The nucleotides are TGTGCCAGCTCACCCGAAGCGGGAGTAGGAACAGATACGCAGTATTTT. This yields the protein CASSPEAGVGTDTQYF. This chain joins TRBV18 to TRBJ2-3; 8 central bases correspond to TRBD2. CDR1 and CDR2 are read off the germline V gene as KGHSH and LQKENI. The CDR3, cysteine through phenylalanine, is 16 amino acids long. The kept DNA is CDR3 alone, 48 bases in frame from the first base. Germline trimming: 3 bases from V, 3 bases from J; junction bases outside gene matches: 8.